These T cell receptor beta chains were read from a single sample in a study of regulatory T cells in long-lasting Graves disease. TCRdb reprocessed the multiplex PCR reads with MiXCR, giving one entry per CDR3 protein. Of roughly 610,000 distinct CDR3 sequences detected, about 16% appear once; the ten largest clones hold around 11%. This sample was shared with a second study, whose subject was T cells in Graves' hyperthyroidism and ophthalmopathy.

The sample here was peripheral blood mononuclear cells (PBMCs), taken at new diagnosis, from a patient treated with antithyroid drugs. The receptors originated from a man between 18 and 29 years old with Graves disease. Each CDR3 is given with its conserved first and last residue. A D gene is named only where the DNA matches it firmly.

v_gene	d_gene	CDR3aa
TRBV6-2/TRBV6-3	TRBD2	CASSLAGGSDEQYF
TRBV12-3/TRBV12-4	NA	CASSLAGGGVTDTQYF
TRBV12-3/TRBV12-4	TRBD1	CASSSGTVNEKLFF
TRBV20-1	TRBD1	CSAITGGSETQYF
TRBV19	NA	CASSTGRLYEQYF
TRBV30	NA	CAWSDLGPMNSPLHF
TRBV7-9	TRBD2	CASVTQREWVNEQFF
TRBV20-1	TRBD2	CSARSLGTSGRAGTGELFF
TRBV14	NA	CASSQVMTAEQYF
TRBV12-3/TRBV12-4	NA	CASINGGSSSYEQYF
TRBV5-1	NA	CASSLLDQETQYF
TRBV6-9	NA	CASSYRAGVRPNEQFF
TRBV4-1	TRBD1	CASSQDLDRGNYGYTF
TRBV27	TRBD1	CASTRTGANYGYTF
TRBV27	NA	CASSPRADLYEQYF
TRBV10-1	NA	CASSDEGQGRVDTQYF
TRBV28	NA	CASSHIRDNEKLFF
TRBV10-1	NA	CASSGERVATPRRYEQFF
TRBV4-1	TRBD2	CASSASGRAFENEQFF
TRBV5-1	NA	CASSAGRGTGELFF
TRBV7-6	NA	CASSSSRGSTDTQYF
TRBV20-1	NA	CSHRGTLTGELFF
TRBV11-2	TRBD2	CASSLGGTQSYEQYF
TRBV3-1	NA	CASSHSNPYRDNYEQYF
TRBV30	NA	CAWMQFDGYTF
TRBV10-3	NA	CAIKSSAEETQYF
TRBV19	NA	CASTARNIQYF
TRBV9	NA	CASSVRGDLHTGELFF
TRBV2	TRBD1	CASRVQGSQPQHF
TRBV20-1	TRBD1	CSASPPGQEGYEQYF
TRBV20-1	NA	CSARDSGAGACDEQYF
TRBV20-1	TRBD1	CSAVLRQGAYEQYF
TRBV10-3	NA	CAAQMGQLSNTGELFF
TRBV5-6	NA	CASSFFTGANVLTF
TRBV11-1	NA	CASSLDSPAVTAYF